This T cell receptor (beta chain) was profiled in a study of T cells in Graves' hyperthyroidism and ophthalmopathy. Exclusion of patients followed from uncontrolled infection, other autoimmune disease, pregnancy or lactation. The length of the CDR3 is 15 residues. This clonotype was counted once. One junction end does not reproduce the germline sequence, and a read error may be involved. RNA transcripts were the template for amplifying TCR beta CDR3 regions. Initially, a first-round RT-PCR of the TCR CDR3 employed the HTBI primer set. Via MiXCR, TCRdb re-called the multiplex PCR reads, giving one row per CDR3 protein. The data show almost 250,000 distinct CDR3 sequences, with 24% seen just once and roughly 35% held by the top ten.

The TCR comes from a middle-aged woman with Graves' ophthalmopathy. The sequenced sample consisted of blood. V usage is TRBV12-3 or TRBV12-4 and J usage is TRBJ2-7, with 8 bases aligning to TRBD2. The CDR3 DNA sequence: TGTGTCAGCAGAATCAATAGCGGGAACGGGGCCGAGCAGTACTTC. Its translation is CVSRINSGNGAEQYF.